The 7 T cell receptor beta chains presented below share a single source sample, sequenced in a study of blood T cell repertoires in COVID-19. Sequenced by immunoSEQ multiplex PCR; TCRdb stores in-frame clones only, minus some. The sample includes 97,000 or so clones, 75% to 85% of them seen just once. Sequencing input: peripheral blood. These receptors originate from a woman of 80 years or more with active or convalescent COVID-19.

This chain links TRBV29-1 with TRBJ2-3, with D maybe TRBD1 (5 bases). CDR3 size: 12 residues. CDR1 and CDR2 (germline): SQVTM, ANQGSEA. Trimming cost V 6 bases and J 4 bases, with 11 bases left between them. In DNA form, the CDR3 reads TGCAGCGTCAAGGTAGGGGCAGATACGCAGTATTTT. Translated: CSVKVGADTQYF.

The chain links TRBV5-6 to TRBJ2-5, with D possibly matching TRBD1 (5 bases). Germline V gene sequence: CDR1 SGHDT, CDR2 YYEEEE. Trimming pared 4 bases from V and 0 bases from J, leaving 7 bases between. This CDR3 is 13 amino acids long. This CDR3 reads CASSQDNQETQYF. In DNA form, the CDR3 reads TGTGCCAGCAGCCAGGACAACCAAGAGACCCAGTACTTC.

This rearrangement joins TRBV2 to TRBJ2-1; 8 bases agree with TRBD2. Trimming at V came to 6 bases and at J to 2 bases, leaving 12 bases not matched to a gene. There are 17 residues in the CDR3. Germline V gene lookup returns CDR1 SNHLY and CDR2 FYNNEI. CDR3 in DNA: TGTGCCAGCAGCCAAACAGATAGCGGGAACCCCTACAATGAGCAGTTCTTC. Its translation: CASSQTDSGNPYNEQFF.

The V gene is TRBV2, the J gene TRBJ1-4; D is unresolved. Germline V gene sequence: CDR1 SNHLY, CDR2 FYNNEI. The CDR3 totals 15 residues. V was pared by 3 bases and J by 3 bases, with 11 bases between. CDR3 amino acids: CASSDLSISNEKLFF. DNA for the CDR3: TGTGCCAGCAGTGACCTTAGTATTTCTAATGAAAAACTGTTTTTT.

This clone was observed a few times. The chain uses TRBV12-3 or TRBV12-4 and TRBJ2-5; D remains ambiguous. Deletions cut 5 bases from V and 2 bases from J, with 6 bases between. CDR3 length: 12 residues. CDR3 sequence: CASSGLQETQYF. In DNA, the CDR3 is TGTGCCAGCAGTGGGCTACAAGAGACCCAGTACTTC.

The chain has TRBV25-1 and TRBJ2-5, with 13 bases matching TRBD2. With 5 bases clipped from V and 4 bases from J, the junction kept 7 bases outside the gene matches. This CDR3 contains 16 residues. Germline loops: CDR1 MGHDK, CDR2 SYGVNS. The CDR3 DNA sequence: TGTGCCAGCAGTACCGGACTAGCGGGAGCCGGAGAGACCCAGTACTTC. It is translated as CASSTGLAGAGETQYF.

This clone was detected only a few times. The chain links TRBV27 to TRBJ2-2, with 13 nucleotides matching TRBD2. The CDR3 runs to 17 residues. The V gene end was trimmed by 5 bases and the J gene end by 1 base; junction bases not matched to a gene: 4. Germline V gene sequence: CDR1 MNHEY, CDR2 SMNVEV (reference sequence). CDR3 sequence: CASSIWTSGGNTGELFF. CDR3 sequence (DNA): TGTGCCAGCAGTATATGGACTAGCGGGGGGAACACCGGGGAGCTGTTTTTT.